The clone carrying this TCR beta chain was counted at least ten times. Deletions cut 5 bases from V and 4 bases from J, with 8 bases between. The CDR3 runs to 13 residues. The data derive from a study of T cells in Graves' hyperthyroidism and ophthalmopathy. RNA transcripts were the template for amplifying TCR beta CDR3 regions. HTBI primers were used for first-round RT-PCR of the TCR CDR3. One entry per CDR3 protein, called by TCRdb with MiXCR from the multiplex PCR reads. The repertoire holds hundreds of thousands of distinct CDR3 sequences, with about 14% as singletons. Sequencing was performed on blood. This chain connects TRBV12-3 or TRBV12-4 to TRBJ2-2, with D unresolved. The TCR was taken from a woman aged 40 to 50 with Graves' ophthalmopathy. This chain's CDR3 is CASSPTLTGELFF. DNA for the CDR3: TGTGCCAGCAGTCCGACTCTCACCGGGGAGCTGTTTTTT.